This T cell receptor beta chain was profiled in a study of vaccination effects on CD4 cells after COVID-19. The study, taken as a whole, reports: Only a single clone (1 of 255 vaccine-induced clones in healthy vaccinees) cross-reacted with common cold coronaviruses.

Only in-frame clones appear in the TCRdb table, and some are missing; sequencing was by immunoSEQ multiplex PCR. This table has some 69,000 clones, less than 85% appearing once. As concerns this clone: Its antigen remains unidentified.

The V and J ends lost 4 bases and 0 bases, in that order; junction bases with no gene match: 3. CDR3 length: 16 amino acids. The germline CDR1 and CDR2 sequences are SGHRS and YFSETQ. Ahead of sequencing, the ViraFEST assay grew antigen-specific CD4+ T cells using viral peptide pools. Once cultured for approximately ten days, the cells underwent separation to obtain CD4+ T cells. Vaccinees lacked prior SARS-CoV-2 infection and tested negative for nucleocapsid antibodies. Wells containing approximately 2 million PBMC each were cultured with 10 IU/ml IL-2 and approximately 10 ug/ml peptides. On both days 3 and 7, half of the culture medium was replaced with IL-2 medium.

This material consisted of CD4+ T cells from PBMCs cultured with HCoV-NL63 spike peptides, taken before COVID-19 vaccination. The chain has TRBV5-1 and TRBJ2-3, with 12 bases matching TRBD2. The sequence came from a human donor who received a COVID-19 vaccine. The CDR3 loop is CASSPGLAGSTDTQYF. The CDR3 DNA sequence: TGCGCCAGCAGCCCCGGACTAGCGGGGAGCACAGATACGCAGTATTTT.